One and the same sample provided the 29 T cell receptor beta chains below, sequenced in a study of T cells in Graves' hyperthyroidism and ophthalmopathy. Template material for amplifying TCR beta CDR3 regions consisted of RNA transcripts. During a first-round RT-PCR of the TCR CDR3, the HTBI primer set was used. Via MiXCR, TCRdb re-called the multiplex PCR reads, giving one row per CDR3 protein. The sample includes some 460,000 distinct CDR3 sequences, 15% to 19% of them seen just once. Sequenced material: blood. The receptors come from a woman aged 18-29 years with Graves' hyperthyroidism.

This clonotype came up many times. The chain joins TRBV5-1 to TRBJ1-4, with 7 bases fitting TRBD1. V lost 4 bases to trimming and J lost 0 bases; unmatched junction nucleotides: 12. Germline CDR1 reads SGHRS; CDR2 reads YFSETQ. The CDR3 runs to 18 residues. The CDR3 nucleotides read TGCGCCAGCAGCCCAGGACAGGCGGCCCGGACAACTAATGAAAAACTGTTTTTT. Protein sequence: CASSPGQAARTTNEKLFF.

Concerning this clonotype: Just one base apart from a much larger clone, this may be a read error. J is TRBJ1-1 and V is TRBV27; TRBD1 matches 8 bases. The J segment lost 6 bases and the V segment lost 5 bases, leaving 5 bases of the junction unmatched. Germline V gene lookup returns CDR1 MNHEY and CDR2 SMNVEV (reference sequence). The CDR3 has 13 amino acids. The CDR3 spells CASSPQGAAEAFF. The CDR3 bases are TGTGCCAGCAGTCCCCAGGGGGCGGCTGAAGCTTTCTTT.

This clonotype has at least ten counts. The CDR3 sequence: CASSPRGAIDEQFF. CDR3 DNA sequence: TGCGCCAGCAGCCCCCGGGGGGCGATCGATGAGCAGTTCTTC. This chain uses TRBV5-1 with TRBJ2-1; D possibly corresponds to TRBD2 (7 bases). In germline, CDR1 is SGHRS, CDR2 YFSETQ. CDR3 length equals 14 residues. V was cut by 4 bases and J by 8 bases, with 16 bases left in between.

This clonotype was detected ten times or more. CDR3 bases: TGTGCCAGCAGTTTACGGGACCTCCCAAATGAGCAGTTCTTC. Translating gives CASSLRDLPNEQFF. The rearrangement uses TRBV12-3 or TRBV12-4 and TRBJ2-1; the D gene could be TRBD1 or TRBD2 (5 bases each). CDR3 size: 14 residues. The ends were cut back, 2 bases at V and 7 bases at J, with 12 bases in the middle.

The V gene is TRBV30, the J gene TRBJ2-7; TRBD1 aligns across 9 bases. Looked up from germline, CDR1 is GTSNPN and CDR2 is SVGIG (reference sequence). Trimming cost V 1 base and J 0 bases; bases outside gene matches: 4. The CDR3 sequence is 15 residues long. For the CDR3, the DNA is TGTGCCTGGAGTGCCGGACAGGGGAGCTCCTACGAGCAGTACTTC. Encoded protein: CAWSAGQGSSYEQYF.

V is TRBV28 and J is TRBJ1-2; 8 nucleotides line up with TRBD1. Germline CDR1 is MDHEN and CDR2 is SYDVKM. CDR3 length equals 14 residues. After removal of 5 bases from V and 8 bases from J, the junction contained 10 bases not matched to a gene. CDR3: CASSDGGQGRGYTF. CDR3 bases: TGTGCCAGCAGTGATGGCGGACAGGGAAGGGGCTACACCTTC.

In its sample, this clonotype was seen a few times. The chain carries TRBV6-6 and TRBJ2-3; D is unresolved. Trimming took 0 bases from V and 4 from J, leaving 8 bases between them. CDR3 size: 14 residues. Germline CDR1 MNHNY, CDR2 SVGAGI (reference sequence). In nucleotides, the CDR3 is TGTGCCAGCAGTTACTCCCCGCCGCCAGATACGCAGTATTTT. It specifies CASSYSPPPDTQYF.

This clonotype was observed at least ten times. In nucleotides, the CDR3 is TGCGCCAGCAGCCAAGGACACGAAGATACGCAGTATTTT. Protein product: CASSQGHEDTQYF. The chain has TRBV4-1 and TRBJ2-3; no definite D call. Germline V gene data show CDR1 as MGHRA and CDR2 as YSYEKL. Trimming took off 1 base at V and 5 bases at J, with 7 bases between the two ends. The CDR3 loop spans 13 amino acids.

The genes are TRBV3-1 and TRBJ1-3; 7 nucleotides line up with TRBD1. V gave up 4 bases and J gave up 7 bases; unmatched junction bases: 13. Germline V lookup: CDR1 LGHDT, CDR2 YNNKEL (reference sequence). The CDR3 is 16 residues long. CDR3 DNA: TGTGCCAGCAGCCTCGCCGCCAGGGGGTTGGGGAACACCATATATTTT. Translating gives CASSLAARGLGNTIYF.

This clonotype was counted a few times. This may be a read error, as it is one base from a much larger clone. The V gene is TRBV24-1, the J gene TRBJ2-7, with a weak D call TRBD2 (6 bases). CDR1 is KGHDR and CDR2 is SFDVKD in the germline V gene. V lost 3 bases, J lost 7 bases, and 9 bases lay in between. This CDR3 has 12 residues. The chain's CDR3 is CATSDPGEEQYF. Here the CDR3 DNA reads TGTGCCACCAGTGATCCGGGGGAAGAGCAGTACTTC.

This clonotype showed up many times. The gene calls are TRBV6-1 and TRBJ1-1; 7 positions match TRBD1. This CDR3 is built from 15 residues. Germline-derived CDR1 and CDR2 are MNHNS and SASEGT. Germline trimming cut 2 bases from V and 1 base from J; bases unmatched to any gene: 4. CDR3 coding DNA: TGTGCCAGCAGTGAATTGGGACAGCAGAACACTGAAGCTTTCTTT. Its translation: CASSELGQQNTEAFF.

This clonotype was observed many times. The CDR3 protein is CASSPSRDQLFF. As DNA, the CDR3 is TGTGCCAGCTCACCCTCCAGAGACCAACTGTTTTTT. V and J are TRBV18 and TRBJ1-4; D remains unclear. With 3 bases removed from V and 12 bases from J, the gap between germline ends came to 11 bases. Looked up from germline, CDR1 is KGHSH and CDR2 is LQKENI. The CDR3 length is 12 residues.

J is TRBJ2-7 and V is TRBV3-1; TRBD2 matches 9 bases. V was clipped by 1 base and J by 6 bases; unmatched bases: 7. CDR1 is LGHDT, CDR2 YNNKEL, per germline (reference sequence). CDR3 size: 15 residues. In DNA, the CDR3 is TGTGCCAGCAGCCAAGGCGGCGGGGGGGCGACCGAGCAGTACTTC. It encodes CASSQGGGGATEQYF.

Ten or more counts support this clonotype. CDR3 DNA sequence: TGTGCTAGTGGTTCCTCGGGTGCAGGGGGGCGGAAGAACACTGAAGCTTTCTTT. Its protein product is CASGSSGAGGRKNTEAFF. The chain links TRBV12-5 to TRBJ1-1, with 7 bases lining up with TRBD1. The V gene end was trimmed by 4 bases and the J gene end by 1 base; junction bases not matched to a gene: 15. The germline V gene encodes CDR1 LGHNT and CDR2 FRNRAP. CDR3 length: 18 residues.

In this sample, this clonotype turned up many times. The genes are TRBV10-3 and TRBJ2-7; tentative D call: TRBD2 (6 bases). The CDR3 contains 15 residues. Germline-derived CDR1 and CDR2 are ENHRY and SYGVKD. V lost 6 bases and J lost 7, with 22 bases in between. The DNA for the CDR3 is TGTGCCATCAGCTTCAGGGATAGCGGTAGCGGAGAGCAGTACTTC. It encodes CAISFRDSGSGEQYF.

The table lists this clonotype with a few counts. This may stem from a read error, because a much larger clone lies one nucleotide away. The J gene is TRBJ1-2, the V gene TRBV20-1; a possible D gene is TRBD1 (5 bases). The CDR3 spans 21 residues. Germline CDR1 DFQATT, CDR2 SNEGSKA (reference sequence). The CDR3 bases are TGCAATGCTAGGGATTTTGGTGCGGGACTTACCTTACCTTTAGCTAACTATGGCTACACCTTC. Amino acid sequence: CNARDFGAGLTLPLANYGYTF.

This clonotype has ten or more counts. The chain has TRBV11-2 and TRBJ1-2; maybe TRBD1 (5 bases). V dropped 4 bases and J dropped 8 bases, with 17 bases sitting between them. The CDR3 consists of 14 residues. Germline V gene lookup returns CDR1 SGHAT and CDR2 FQNNGV. CDR3 coding DNA: TGTGCCAGCAGCTCCTCACTAGGGGTCGGCGGCTACACCTTC. This encodes CASSSSLGVGGYTF.

This clonotype was seen many times. J is TRBJ1-5 and V is TRBV2; unclear D gene. Per germline, CDR1 SNHLY and CDR2 FYNNEI. Deletions cut 4 bases from V and 2 bases from J, with 12 bases between. The CDR3 sequence is 15 residues long. In nucleotides, the CDR3 is TGTGCCAGCAGTGCGGCCCCTGGGGGCAATCAGCCCCAGCATTTT. Amino acids: CASSAAPGGNQPQHF.

There are many counts of this clonotype. The chain combines TRBV18 with TRBJ1-1, with D hard to call. CDR1 is KGHSH, CDR2 LQKENI, per germline. This CDR3 contains 15 residues. Trimming shortened V by 3 bases and J by 4 bases, and 15 bases separated the two germline ends. CDR3 in DNA: TGTGCCAGCTCACCCCTCCCCGGGTCCGGCACTGAAGCTTTCTTT. It encodes CASSPLPGSGTEAFF.

This clonotype was picked up a small number of times. The V gene is TRBV10-2, the J gene TRBJ1-1; the D is unclear. The CDR3 is 14 residues long. Germline CDR1 reads WSHSY; CDR2 reads SAAADI. The V and J ends lost 6 bases and 5 bases respectively, with 16 bases between them. The CDR3 DNA is TGCGCCAGCAGCAACGGCGCGGGTGGGACTGAAGCTTTCTTT. It specifies CASSNGAGGTEAFF.

As for this clonotype: A single base separates this from a much larger clone, so it may be a read error. The genes are TRBV3-1 and TRBJ1-2, with a tentative D call TRBD1 (5 bases). Deletions cut 0 bases from V and 2 bases from J, with 10 bases between. Germline loops: CDR1 LGHDT, CDR2 YNNKEL (reference sequence). The CDR3 extends over 15 amino acids. The CDR3: CASSQDQTANYGYTF. In DNA form, the CDR3 reads TGTGCCAGCAGCCAAGATCAGACAGCCAACTATGGCTACACCTTC.

The rearrangement joins TRBV6-1 to TRBJ1-5; D is undetermined. Trimming removed 3 bases at V and 0 bases at J, with 9 bases between. Germline-derived CDR1 and CDR2 are MNHNS and SASEGT. The CDR3 contains 15 residues. The CDR3, as DNA: TGTGCCAGCAGTGATGGGCACTATAGCAATCAGCCCCAGCATTTT. It specifies CASSDGHYSNQPQHF.

To note about this clonotype: A much larger clone differs from this one at a single base, so this may be a read error. The CDR3 sequence: CASNVLPLDRVNGYTF. In DNA, the CDR3 is TGTGCCAGCAACGTACTTCCCCTGGACAGGGTAAATGGCTACACCTTC. This chain links TRBV9 with TRBJ1-2; 8 bases fit TRBD1. CDR3 length equals 16 residues. Per the germline V gene, CDR1 is SGDLS and CDR2 is YYNGEE.

There are a few counts of this clonotype. This may be a read error, as it is one base from a much larger clone. The V gene is TRBV27, the J gene TRBJ1-2, with D hard to call. V lost 10 bases to trimming and J lost 0 bases, with 12 bases between them. The germline V gene encodes CDR1 MNHEY and CDR2 SMNVEV (reference sequence). CDR3 length: 13 residues. The CDR3: CAIYSDTNYGYTF. CDR3 DNA: TGTGCCATCTACAGCGACACTAACTATGGCTACACCTTC.

This clonotype came up a few times. The chain carries TRBV19 and TRBJ1-2; D call uncertain. CDR1 and CDR2 (germline): LNHDA, SQIVND (reference sequence). Trimming removed 1 base from V and 0 bases from J, with 9 bases in between. CDR3 length: 15 residues. CDR3 coding DNA: TGTGCCAGTAGTATAGCGGGAACAGCTAACTATGGCTACACCTTC. Translating gives CASSIAGTANYGYTF.

This chain links TRBV11-2 with TRBJ2-2; the D is unclear. Trimming took off 2 bases at V and 9 bases at J, with 7 bases between the two ends. This CDR3 is 12 amino acids long. CDR1 SGHAT and CDR2 FQNNGV come from the germline V gene. The CDR3 is CASSLFFRELFF. In nucleotides, the CDR3 is TGTGCCAGCAGCTTATTTTTCCGGGAGCTGTTTTTT.

The chain employs TRBV13 and TRBJ2-3, with D unresolved. The V end was cut by 2 bases, the J end by 3 bases, with 6 bases between. Per the germline V gene, CDR1 is PRHDT and CDR2 is FYEKMQ (reference sequence). This CDR3 is built from 13 residues. The CDR3 spells CASSLIATDTQYF. The DNA of the CDR3 is TGTGCCAGCAGCTTAATAGCTACAGATACGCAGTATTTT.

CDR3 sequence: CASSLLGQKQETQYF. The CDR3 DNA sequence: TGCGCCAGCAGCCTTCTTGGACAGAAACAAGAGACCCAGTACTTC. This sequence joins TRBV5-1 and TRBJ2-5; D possibly corresponds to TRBD1 (6 bases). V lost 4 bases to trimming and J lost 2 bases, with 15 bases between them. Germline lookup yields CDR1 SGHRS and CDR2 YFSETQ. CDR3 length: 15 residues.

This clonotype was seen a few times. The chain has TRBV19 and TRBJ1-5; the D is unclear. Germline V gene lookup returns CDR1 LNHDA and CDR2 SQIVND (reference sequence). Between the trimmed V and J ends, which lost 1 base and 4 bases, there was a span of 14 bases. This CDR3 contains 16 residues. In DNA form, the CDR3 reads TGTGCCAGTAGTATAGTCGAATATAGCAGGAATCAGCCCCAGCATTTT. It is translated as CASSIVEYSRNQPQHF.